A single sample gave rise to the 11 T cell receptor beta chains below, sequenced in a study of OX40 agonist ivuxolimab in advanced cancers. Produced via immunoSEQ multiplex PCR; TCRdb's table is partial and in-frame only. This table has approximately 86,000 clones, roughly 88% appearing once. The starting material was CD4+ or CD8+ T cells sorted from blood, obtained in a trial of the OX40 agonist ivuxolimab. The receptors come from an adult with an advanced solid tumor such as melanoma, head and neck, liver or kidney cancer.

DNA of the CDR3: TGCGCCAGCAGCCAAAAGGTGGGGCCACCCCTCCACTTT. The encoded protein is CASSQKVGPPLHF. The chain is built from TRBV4-3 and TRBJ1-6; the D gene is possibly TRBD1 (5 bases). V was shortened by 2 bases and J by 11 bases, with 10 bases between the two germline ends. The CDR3 is 13 residues long. The germline gives CDR1 LGHNA, CDR2 YSLEER.

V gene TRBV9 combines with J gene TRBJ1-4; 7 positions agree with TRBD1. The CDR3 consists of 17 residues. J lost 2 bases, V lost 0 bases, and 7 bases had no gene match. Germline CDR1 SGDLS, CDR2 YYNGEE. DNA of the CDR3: TGTGCCAGCAGCGTAGGATTAGGGGGCGGCACTAATGAAAAACTGTTTTTT. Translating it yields CASSVGLGGGTNEKLFF.

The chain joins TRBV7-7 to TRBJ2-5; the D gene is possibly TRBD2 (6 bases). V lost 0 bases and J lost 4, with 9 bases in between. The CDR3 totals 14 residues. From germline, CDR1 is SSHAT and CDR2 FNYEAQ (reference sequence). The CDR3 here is CASSLAGRGETQYF. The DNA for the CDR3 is TGTGCCAGCAGCTTAGCTGGGCGGGGAGAGACCCAGTACTTC.

The CDR3 DNA sequence: TGTGCCAGCAGTCACCTCGGGGGTGATACGCAGTATTTT. It codes for CASSHLGGDTQYF. J is TRBJ2-3 and V is TRBV5-5, with D possibly being TRBD2 (6 bases). Germline loops: CDR1 SGHKS, CDR2 YYEKEE (reference sequence). The CDR3 length is 13 residues. Trimming pared 5 bases from V and 6 bases from J, leaving 13 bases between.

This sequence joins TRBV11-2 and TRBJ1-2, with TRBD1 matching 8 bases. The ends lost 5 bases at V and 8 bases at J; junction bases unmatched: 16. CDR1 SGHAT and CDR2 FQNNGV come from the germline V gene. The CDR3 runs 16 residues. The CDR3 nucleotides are TGTGCCAGCAGCCTCTCCCCCAGGGGGCACCTACAGGGCTACACCTTC. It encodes CASSLSPRGHLQGYTF.

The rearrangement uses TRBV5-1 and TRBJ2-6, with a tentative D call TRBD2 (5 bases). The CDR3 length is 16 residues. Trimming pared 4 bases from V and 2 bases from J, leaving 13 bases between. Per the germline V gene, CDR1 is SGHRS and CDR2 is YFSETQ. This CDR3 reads CASSQSLVTGANVLTF. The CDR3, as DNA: TGCGCCAGCAGCCAGTCACTAGTTACTGGGGCCAACGTCCTGACTTTC.

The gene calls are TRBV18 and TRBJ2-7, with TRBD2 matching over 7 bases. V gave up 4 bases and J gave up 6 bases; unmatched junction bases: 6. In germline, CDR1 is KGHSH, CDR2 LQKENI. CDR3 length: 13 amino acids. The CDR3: CASSLRELGEQYF. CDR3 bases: TGTGCCAGCTCACTGCGGGAGCTGGGCGAGCAGTACTTC.

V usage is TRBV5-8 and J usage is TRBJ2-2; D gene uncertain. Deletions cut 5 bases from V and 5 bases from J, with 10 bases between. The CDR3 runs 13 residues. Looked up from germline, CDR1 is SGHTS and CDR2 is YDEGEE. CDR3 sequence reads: CASSFRPTGELFF. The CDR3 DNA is TGTGCCAGCAGTTTTCGACCTACCGGGGAGCTGTTTTTT.

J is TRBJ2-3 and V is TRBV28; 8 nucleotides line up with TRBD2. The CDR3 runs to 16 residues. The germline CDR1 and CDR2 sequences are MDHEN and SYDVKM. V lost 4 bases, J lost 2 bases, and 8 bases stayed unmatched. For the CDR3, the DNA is TGTGCCAGCAGTTCCCCACGGGAGGGGATCACAGATACGCAGTATTTT. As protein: CASSSPREGITDTQYF.

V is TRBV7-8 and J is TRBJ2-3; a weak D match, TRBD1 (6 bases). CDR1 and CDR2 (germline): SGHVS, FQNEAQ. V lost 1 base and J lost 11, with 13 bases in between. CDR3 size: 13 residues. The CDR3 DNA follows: TGTGCCAGCAGCTTAGACAGGGTAAACGAGCAGTATTTT. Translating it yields CASSLDRVNEQYF. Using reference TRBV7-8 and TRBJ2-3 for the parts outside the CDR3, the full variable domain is GAGVSQSPRYKVAKRGQDVALRCDPISGHVSLFWYQQALGQGPEFLTYFQNEAQLDKSGLPSDRFFAERPEGSVSTLKIQRTQQEDSAVYLCASSLDRVNEQYFGPGTRLTVL.

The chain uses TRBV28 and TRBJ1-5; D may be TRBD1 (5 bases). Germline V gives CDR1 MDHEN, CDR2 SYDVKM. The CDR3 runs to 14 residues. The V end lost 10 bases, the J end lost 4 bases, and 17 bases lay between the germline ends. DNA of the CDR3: TGTGCCACGAGGGGAGCTGGAACAAATCAGCCCCAGCATTTT. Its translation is CATRGAGTNQPQHF.